This T cell receptor beta chain was observed in a study of shared clonotypes between healthy human individuals. Study in general: Donors consisted of a couple of women and three men between 18 and 49.

CDR1 is MNHEY and CDR2 is SMNVEV in the germline V gene (reference sequence). This CDR3 spans 14 amino acids. The V gene lost 5 bases and the J gene lost 9 bases, with 17 bases spanning the gap. Study-level results: Rarefaction gave evidence that sorted-subset sequencing remained incomplete despite large depth.

For each subset, genomic DNA was distributed in equal portions over several immunoSEQ plates. Only in-frame clones appear in the TCRdb table, and some are missing; sequencing was by immunoSEQ multiplex PCR. The sample contains roughly 2.2 million clones, around 92% of which appear only once. CD4+ cells were split into CD45RA+ naive and CD45RA-negative memory subsets. Only one count was recorded for this clone. The target antigen is unknown. This clonotype originated in a man between 18 and 29 years old in good health. Some clones in this sample may be carry-over from other donors' samples. Sequenced input: naive CD4+ T cells from PBMCs. Subset specified: CD45RA+ positively selected. The V gene is TRBV27, the J gene TRBJ2-1, with D maybe TRBD1 (8 bases). The CDR3 spells CASSKTDREGEQFF. For the CDR3, the DNA is TGTGCCAGCAGTAAAACGGACAGGGAGGGTGAGCAGTTCTTC.